The 27 T cell receptor beta chains reported below all come from one sample, sequenced in a study of T cell responses to AZD1222 COVID-19 vaccine. Clones were read by immunoSEQ multiplex PCR, and TCRdb kept only the in-frame ones, dropping some. Of about 170,000 clones detected, just over 90% appear once; the ten largest clones hold 2.6%. Source: peripheral blood, taken on day 0 of AZD1222 vaccination. The receptor set was obtained from an adult in good health.

The chain is built from TRBV13 and TRBJ1-1; D remains ambiguous. Germline assignment: CDR1 PRHDT and CDR2 FYEKMQ (reference sequence). Trimming took off 0 bases at V and 5 bases at J, with 13 bases between the two ends. The CDR3 length is 15 residues. The CDR3 coding sequence is TGTGCCAGCAGCTTAGGAGTGGACCGTGGGACTGAAGCTTTCTTT. Its translation: CASSLGVDRGTEAFF. The whole variable domain, filled in from reference TRBV13 and TRBJ1-1, reads AAGVIQSPRHLIKEKRETATLKCYPIPRHDTVYWYQQGPGQDPQFLISFYEKMQSDKGSIPDRFSAQQFSDYHSELNMSSLELGDSALYFCASSLGVDRGTEAFFGQGTRLTVV.

The chain joins TRBV12-3 or TRBV12-4 to TRBJ1-1; D not resolved. The CDR3 length is 12 residues. V was pared by 8 bases and J by 3 bases, with 10 bases between. The CDR3 DNA reads TGTGCCAGCCAAGGGTCCGACACTGAAGCTTTCTTT. It yields the protein CASQGSDTEAFF.

The chain recombines TRBV5-8 with TRBJ1-5; the D gene is possibly TRBD1 (6 bases). This CDR3 comprises 15 residues. V gave up 3 bases and J gave up 4 bases, with 14 bases separating them. The germline CDR1 and CDR2 sequences are SGHTS and YDEGEE. In DNA, the CDR3 is TGTGCCAGCAGCTCCCGCTGGGGGCAGAATCAGCCCCAGCATTTT. It is translated as CASSSRWGQNQPQHF.

The chain has TRBV6-5 and TRBJ1-6; possibly TRBD1 for D (6 bases). Germline loops: CDR1 MNHEY, CDR2 SVGAGI. The V gene lost 6 bases and the J gene lost 14 bases, with 17 bases spanning the gap. The CDR3 runs 13 residues. CDR3 bases: TGTGCCAGCAGGACCGGGACACCTCCGACCCTCCACTTT. It codes for CASRTGTPPTLHF.

The rearrangement uses TRBV5-1 and TRBJ2-1; D call uncertain. This CDR3 is built from 12 residues. The germline CDR1 and CDR2 sequences are SGHRS and YFSETQ. Deletions cut 3 bases from V and 7 bases from J, with 8 bases between. The CDR3 spells CASSSTVNEQFF. In DNA, the CDR3 is TGCGCCAGCAGCTCCACAGTAAATGAGCAGTTCTTC.

V gene TRBV6-1 combines with J gene TRBJ2-1; D perhaps matches TRBD2 (5 bases). The CDR3 loop spans 16 amino acids. Between the trimmed V and J ends, which lost 1 base and 2 bases, there was a span of 12 bases. Per the germline V gene, CDR1 is MNHNS and CDR2 is SASEGT. The CDR3 DNA reads TGTGCCAGCAGTGAAGTCCGCGCGGGCCCCTACAATGAGCAGTTCTTC. Its protein product is CASSEVRAGPYNEQFF.

The chain combines TRBV11-1 with TRBJ1-1, with D tentatively TRBD1 (6 bases). The CDR3 consists of 12 residues. V was cut by 5 bases and J by 11 bases, with 15 bases left in between. Germline CDR1 SGHAT, CDR2 FQDESV (reference sequence). The CDR3 coding sequence is TGTGCCAGCAGCCTACAGGGAAAGGAGGCTTTCTTT. Translating gives CASSLQGKEAFF. Complete variable domain (other parts from reference TRBV11-1 and TRBJ1-1): EAEVAQSPRYKITEKSQAVAFWCDPISGHATLYWYRQILGQGPELLVQFQDESVVDDSQLPKDRFSAERLKGVDSTLKIQPAELGDSAMYLCASSLQGKEAFFGQGTRLTVV.

The chain links TRBV11-2 to TRBJ2-5; 8 bases are shared with TRBD1. Germline values: CDR1 SGHAT, CDR2 FQNNGV. The CDR3 has 16 residues. Losses at the gene ends were 0 bases for V and 5 bases for J; bases not matched to a gene: 8. Here the CDR3 DNA reads TGTGCCAGCAGCTTAGATGGCAGGGGGCGAGGGGAGACCCAGTACTTC. Its protein product is CASSLDGRGRGETQYF.

V and J are TRBV6-5 and TRBJ2-1, with 7 bases lining up with TRBD2. The CDR3 totals 16 residues. Unmatched junction bases numbered 11, after V lost 2 bases and J lost 7 bases. CDR1 is MNHEY, CDR2 SVGAGI, per germline. Here the CDR3 DNA reads TGTGCCAGCAGTTACCTAGCGGAAACCCCGGCGAATGAGCAGTTCTTC. It codes for CASSYLAETPANEQFF.

The chain has TRBV20-1 and TRBJ1-6, with D unclear. Germline V lookup: CDR1 DFQATT, CDR2 SNEGSKA (reference sequence). Trimming cost V 3 bases and J 0 bases, with 12 bases left between them. There are 16 residues in the CDR3. CDR3 DNA sequence: TGCAGTGCTAGTTATGGCGTCAGCTCCTATAATTCACCCCTCCACTTT. It is translated as CSASYGVSSYNSPLHF.

The V and J genes are TRBV18 and TRBJ1-3, with a possible D match to TRBD1 (6 bases). Germline V lookup: CDR1 KGHSH, CDR2 LQKENI. CDR3 length equals 15 residues. V was pared by 3 bases and J by 2 bases, with 11 bases between. CDR3 sequence reads: CASSPGAGAGNTIYF. The CDR3 DNA sequence: TGTGCCAGCTCACCGGGGGCAGGGGCTGGAAACACCATATATTTT.

This chain joins TRBV6-5 and TRBJ2-1; 9 bases match TRBD2. There are 15 residues in the CDR3. Germline assignment: CDR1 MNHEY and CDR2 SVGAGI. V lost 8 bases, J lost 4 bases, and 9 bases stayed unmatched. The chain's CDR3 is CASAIAGAPYNEQFF. The CDR3 DNA sequence: TGTGCCAGCGCAATAGCGGGAGCTCCGTACAATGAGCAGTTCTTC.

The chain carries TRBV5-1 and TRBJ1-4; D may be TRBD1 (6 bases). V lost 5 bases and J lost 0, with 14 bases in between. In germline, CDR1 is SGHRS, CDR2 YFSETQ. This CDR3 spans 16 amino acids. The CDR3 sequence is CASRRPQGSTNEKLFF. CDR3 DNA sequence: TGCGCCAGCAGACGACCACAGGGATCAACTAATGAAAAACTGTTTTTT.

There are a few counts of this clone. The chain uses TRBV27 and TRBJ1-1; D possibly corresponds to TRBD1 (6 bases). CDR3 length equals 14 residues. Germline values: CDR1 MNHEY, CDR2 SMNVEV (reference sequence). V was clipped by 7 bases and J by 1 base, with 13 bases between them. In DNA, the CDR3 is TGTGCCAGCAACGGGGGCTGGGGGAACACTGAAGCTTTCTTT. Translation gives CASNGGWGNTEAFF.

A word on this clone: This sample also contains other DNA sequences that code for the same CDR3. This chain links TRBV19 with TRBJ2-1, with D possibly TRBD2 on 5 matching bases. This CDR3 contains 15 residues. CDR1 and CDR2 from the germline V gene are LNHDA and SQIVND (reference sequence). The CDR3 sequence is CASRADRSSYNEQFF. DNA of the CDR3: TGTGCTTCTCGAGCGGATCGAAGCTCCTACAATGAGCAGTTCTTC.

The genes are TRBV14 and TRBJ1-2; D gene unclear. Germline values: CDR1 SGHDN, CDR2 FVKESK. The CDR3 runs to 14 residues. The ends were cut back, 3 bases at V and 0 bases at J, with 8 bases in the middle. The CDR3 DNA reads as TGTGCCAGCAGCCAGGGCGGAACTAACTATGGCTACACCTTC. As protein: CASSQGGTNYGYTF. The full variable domain, with the rest looked up from reference TRBV14 and TRBJ1-2, is EAGVTQFPSHSVIEKGQTVTLRCDPISGHDNLYWYRRVMGKEIKFLLHFVKESKQDESGMPNNRFLAERTGGTYSTLKVQPAELEDSGVYFCASSQGGTNYGYTFGSGTRLTVV.

The chain combines TRBV7-8 with TRBJ1-5; 9 bases are a match to TRBD1. Trimming removed 0 bases from V and 6 bases from J; junction bases left unmatched: 6. This CDR3 spans 16 amino acids. The germline gives CDR1 SGHVS, CDR2 FQNEAQ. DNA of the CDR3: TGTGCCAGCAGCTTAGCCGGGGGACAGGGTCTTCAGCCCCAGCATTTT. It yields the protein CASSLAGGQGLQPQHF.

J is TRBJ2-7 and V is TRBV5-1, with 11 bases fitting TRBD2. Losses at the gene ends were 0 bases for V and 6 bases for J; bases not matched to a gene: 5. Germline V lookup: CDR1 SGHRS, CDR2 YFSETQ. This CDR3 comprises 15 residues. CDR3 protein: CASSLGTSGSGEQYF. Written as DNA, the CDR3 is TGCGCCAGCAGCTTGGGCACTAGCGGGAGCGGCGAGCAGTACTTC.

V usage is TRBV9 and J usage is TRBJ1-6, with 10 bases aligning to TRBD1. Germline CDR1 and CDR2: SGDLS and YYNGEE. CDR3 length: 16 residues. J was trimmed by 2 bases and V by 2 bases; bases with no gene match: 1. CDR3 bases: TGTGCCAGCAGCGTCGACAGGGGGCCCTATAATTCACCCCTCCACTTT. Its protein product is CASSVDRGPYNSPLHF. Looking up the rest from reference TRBV9 and TRBJ1-6 gives the full variable domain: DSGVTQTPKHLITATGQRVTLRCSPRSGDLSVYWYQQSLDQGLQFLIQYYNGEERAKGNILERFSAQQFPDLHSELNLSSLELGDSALYFCASSVDRGPYNSPLHFGNGTRLTVT.

The rearrangement uses TRBV6-5 and TRBJ2-7, with 7 bases aligning to TRBD1. The CDR3 length is 13 residues. Germline loops: CDR1 MNHEY, CDR2 SVGAGI. The junction had 7 bases not matched to a gene; V was cut back by 8 bases and J by 3 bases. The CDR3 bases are TGTGCCAGCGGATACAGGGGCGACTACGAGCAGTACTTC. Its translation: CASGYRGDYEQYF.

The V and J genes are TRBV28 and TRBJ2-3; D may be TRBD1 (7 bases). Trimming removed 6 bases from V and 6 bases from J, with 19 bases in between. CDR1 is MDHEN and CDR2 is SYDVKM in the germline V gene. The CDR3 is made up of 15 amino acids. CDR3 protein: CASSSGGPPMDTQYF. CDR3 nucleotides: TGTGCCAGCAGCTCAGGGGGGCCCCCGATGGATACGCAGTATTTT.

This chain connects TRBV5-6 to TRBJ2-7, with no clear D. Germline V CDR1 and CDR2: SGHDT, YYEEEE. The CDR3 loop spans 14 amino acids. Trimming stripped 4 bases from V and 2 bases from J, with 13 bases between. The DNA of the CDR3 is TGTGCCAGCAGCGCGTCCCTTCTTACCTACGAGCAGTACTTC. Translating it yields CASSASLLTYEQYF. The complete variable domain, with remaining parts taken from reference TRBV5-6 and TRBJ2-7, reads DAGVTQSPTHLIKTRGQQVTLRCSPKSGHDTVSWYQQALGQGPQFIFQYYEEEERQRGNFPDRFSGHQFPNYSSELNVNALLLGDSALYLCASSASLLTYEQYFGPGTRLTVT.

This clone was detected only once. This sequence joins TRBV28 and TRBJ2-7; no clear D gene. V was pared by 7 bases and J by 2 bases, with 9 bases between. The CDR3 length is 12 residues. Germline lookup yields CDR1 MDHEN and CDR2 SYDVKM. The chain's CDR3 is CASTRAPYEQYF. Here the CDR3 DNA reads TGTGCCAGCACACGGGCCCCCTACGAGCAGTACTTC. The whole variable domain, filled in from reference TRBV28 and TRBJ2-7, reads DVKVTQSSRYLVKRTGEKVFLECVQDMDHENMFWYRQDPGLGLRLIYFSYDVKMKEKGDIPEGYSVSREKKERFSLILESASTNQTSMYLCASTRAPYEQYFGPGTRLTVT.

The rearrangement uses TRBV11-2 and TRBJ2-1; 8 nucleotides agree with TRBD1. J gave up 2 bases and V 1 base, and 1 base lay outside the gene matches. CDR1 is SGHAT and CDR2 is FQNNGV in the germline V gene. The CDR3 extends over 15 amino acids. CDR3 loop: CASSLARGPYNEQFF. The CDR3 nucleotides are TGTGCCAGCAGCTTAGCCAGGGGGCCCTACAATGAGCAGTTCTTC.

This chain links TRBV7-9 with TRBJ1-1, with unresolved D. Trimming removed 7 bases from V and 3 bases from J, with 6 bases in between. The germline V gene has CDR1 SEHNR and CDR2 FQNEAQ (reference sequence). The CDR3 contains 11 residues. The CDR3 loop reads CASTPDTEAFF. CDR3 sequence (DNA): TGTGCCAGCACCCCAGACACTGAAGCTTTCTTT.

Only a few counts were recorded for this clone. The genes are TRBV6-4 and TRBJ2-5; D unresolved. The CDR3 covers 15 residues. Germline V lookup: CDR1 MRHNA, CDR2 SNTAGT. V was trimmed by 5 bases and J by 4 bases, leaving 17 bases between them. CDR3 amino acids: CASSTHFGNGETQYF. In DNA form, the CDR3 reads TGTGCCAGCAGTACTCATTTTGGGAATGGAGAGACCCAGTACTTC.

The rearrangement uses TRBV4-1 and TRBJ2-5, with TRBD2 as a possible D gene (5 bases). Germline CDR1 reads MGHRA; CDR2 reads YSYEKL. V gave up 0 bases and J gave up 5 bases, with 10 bases separating them. CDR3 length: 14 residues. DNA of the CDR3: TGCGCCAGCAGCCAAGATAGAGGGTTTGAGACCCAGTACTTC. Translation: CASSQDRGFETQYF.